This T cell receptor beta chain was observed in a study of T cell responses to AZD1222 COVID-19 vaccine. Findings and caveats of the study: Dominant at 160-218 and 743-854, vaccine-associated CD4 TCRs also spanned spike. None of the repertoires were sampled until the peak T cell response had passed. Donors, mostly white British, included more females; clonal diversity was possibly underestimated.

Profiling relied on immunoSEQ multiplex PCR, and the TCRdb table lists in-frame clones only, not all of them. This sample has 80,000 to 90,000 clones; more than 75% occur once, and the top ten carry approximately 3%. The CDR3 is 17 amino acids. The ends were cut back, 0 bases at V and 0 bases at J, with 15 bases in the middle. Germline V gene sequence: CDR1 SGDLS, CDR2 YYNGEE. With regard to this clone: Its matching antigen is unknown.

The chain carries TRBV9 and TRBJ1-1; maybe TRBD1 (5 bases). The clonotype comes from an adult in good health. The specimen was peripheral blood, collected on day 0 of AZD1222 vaccination. The CDR3 region is CASSVVAAGPMNTEAFF. The CDR3, as DNA: TGTGCCAGCAGCGTAGTAGCTGCGGGACCCATGAACACTGAAGCTTTCTTT.